The T cell receptor beta chain described here comes from a study of blood T cell repertoires in COVID-19. Study overall: Specimens from acute and convalescent COVID-19 originated in the United States, Italy and Spain. In each case, the material was cDNA or gDNA derived from T cells, B-cell-depleted T cells, or PBMCs.

Sequencing was performed with immunoSEQ multiplex PCR; in TCRdb, only in-frame clones are kept and a portion is missing. The repertoire includes about 140,000 clones, 65% to 85% of them detected once, and 8.9% sits in the top ten. Germline V lookup: CDR1 SGHNT, CDR2 YENEEA. The V gene lost 5 bases and the J gene lost 4 bases, with 13 bases spanning the gap. The CDR3 runs to 14 residues. It was during active infection that Seattle patients were enrolled and then longitudinally followed. The specimen was peripheral blood. The chain combines TRBV11-3 with TRBJ2-3; TRBD2 is a possible D gene (6 bases). The sequence was collected from a man aged 25 to 40 with COVID-19, enrolled during active disease. The CDR3 sequence: CASSPTRLADTQYF. In DNA, the CDR3 is TGTGCCAGCAGCCCAACCCGACTAGCAGATACGCAGTATTTT.